This entry lists 25 T cell receptor beta chains sequenced from one sample in a study of cytomegalovirus exposure and HLA in healthy donors. It was with 60 Vbeta and 13 Jbeta primers that the PCR ran. Clones were read by immunoSEQ multiplex PCR, and TCRdb kept only the in-frame ones, dropping some. This sample has about 120,000 clones; around three quarters occur once, and the top ten carry 2% to 3%. Sequencing was carried out using PBMCs. Receptor source: a man younger than 40 in good health and CMV-seronegative.

This chain joins TRBV29-1 and TRBJ1-2, with a possible D match to TRBD1 (6 bases). With 3 bases removed from V and 3 bases from J, the gap between germline ends came to 8 bases. The CDR3 runs to 12 residues. Looked up from germline, CDR1 is SQVTM and CDR2 is ANQGSEA. The CDR3 is CSVDRGDYGYTF. DNA for the CDR3: TGCAGCGTTGACAGGGGTGACTATGGCTACACCTTC.

CDR3 bases: TGTGCCATCAGTGATACAGGGCGGATTAACTATGGCTACACCTTC. Protein product: CAISDTGRINYGYTF. The gene calls are TRBV10-3 and TRBJ1-2; a possible D gene is TRBD1 (6 bases). The CDR3 consists of 15 residues. The germline V and J ends were trimmed by 3 bases and 1 base, with 12 bases remaining between them. Germline V gene sequence: CDR1 ENHRY, CDR2 SYGVKD.

The genes are TRBV7-9 and TRBJ2-5; 8 positions match TRBD1. J was trimmed by 1 base and V by 4 bases; bases with no gene match: 8. Per the germline V gene, CDR1 is SEHNR and CDR2 is FQNEAQ (reference sequence). There are 16 residues in the CDR3. CDR3 DNA: TGTGCCAGCAGCTCAATACAGGGGGGCATCCAAGAGACCCAGTACTTC. Translating gives CASSSIQGGIQETQYF.

This sequence joins TRBV11-1 and TRBJ2-5, with TRBD2 as a possible D gene (5 bases). This CDR3 has 11 residues. Germline V gene lookup returns CDR1 SGHAT and CDR2 FQDESV (reference sequence). The V end was cut by 2 bases, the J end by 11 bases, with 9 bases between. CDR3 amino acids: CASSLSGEQYF. In DNA form, the CDR3 reads TGTGCCAGCAGCTTATCTGGGGAGCAGTACTTC.

V usage is TRBV7-2 and J usage is TRBJ2-2, with 9 bases aligning to TRBD2. Per the germline V gene, CDR1 is SGHTA and CDR2 is FQGNSA. The J segment lost 0 bases and the V segment lost 6 bases, leaving 2 bases of the junction unmatched. CDR3 length: 15 residues. CDR3 DNA: TGTGCCAGCAGACCTAGCGGGGCGAACACCGGGGAGCTGTTTTTT. It is translated as CASRPSGANTGELFF. Full variable domain (missing parts from reference TRBV7-2 and TRBJ2-2): GAGVSQSPSNKVTEKGKDVELRCDPISGHTALYWYRQSLGQGLEFLIYFQGNSAPDKSGLPSDRFSAERTGGSVSTLTIQRTQQEDSAVYLCASRPSGANTGELFFGEGSRLTVL.

This rearrangement joins TRBV7-3 to TRBJ2-6; 9 nucleotides match TRBD1. The CDR3 length is 18 residues. Germline CDR1 reads SGHTA; CDR2 reads FQGTGA. V was pared by 6 bases and J by 1 base, with 10 bases of the junction left unmatched. CDR3 nucleotides: TGTGCCAGCAGACCTCCGACAGGGGGAACATCTGGGGCCAACGTCCTGACTTTC. Translation: CASRPPTGGTSGANVLTF.

A word on this clone: One end of the junction does not line up with germline, which may come from a read error. V and J are TRBV15 and TRBJ2-3; TRBD2 aligns across 9 bases. This CDR3 comprises 15 residues. Germline V gene lookup returns CDR1 LNHNV and CDR2 YYDKDF (reference sequence). The CDR3 region has the DNA TGTGCCTCCAGGAAGGGACTAGCTAGGACAGATACGCAGTATTTT. It specifies CASRKGLARTDTQYF.

The rearrangement uses TRBV27 and TRBJ2-1; the match to TRBD2 covers 14 bases. This CDR3 has 20 amino acids. The V gene end was trimmed by 5 bases and the J gene end by 9 bases; junction bases not matched to a gene: 21. CDR1 MNHEY and CDR2 SMNVEV come from the germline V gene (reference sequence). The CDR3 reads CASSPHYRLAGGPKESEQFF. DNA of the CDR3: TGTGCCAGCAGTCCACACTACCGACTAGCGGGAGGGCCAAAGGAGTCTGAGCAGTTCTTC.

The chain joins TRBV4-2 to TRBJ2-1; D assignment may be TRBD1 or TRBD2 (10 bases each). The CDR3 sequence is 21 residues long. Germline V gene data show CDR1 as LGHNA and CDR2 as YNFKEQ. Trimming stripped 4 bases from V and 9 bases from J, with 37 bases between. CDR3 sequence (DNA): TGTGCCAGCAGCCGAGAGCAGACAGGGGGCTTCCTAGCGGGAGCCGCAGGTGAGCAGTTCTTC. This gives the protein CASSREQTGGFLAGAAGEQFF.

The gene calls are TRBV7-2 and TRBJ2-7; TRBD1 matches 9 bases. The CDR3 has 15 amino acids. The V gene's germline CDR1 is SGHTA and CDR2 FQGNSA. V dropped 5 bases and J dropped 2; count of bases not matched to a gene: 7. CDR3 residues: CASSTNRDRAYEQYF. CDR3 nucleotide sequence: TGTGCCAGCAGCACCAACCGGGACAGGGCCTACGAGCAGTACTTC. The full variable domain, rest sourced from reference TRBV7-2 and TRBJ2-7, is GAGVSQSPSNKVTEKGKDVELRCDPISGHTALYWYRQSLGQGLEFLIYFQGNSAPDKSGLPSDRFSAERTGGSVSTLTIQRTQQEDSAVYLCASSTNRDRAYEQYFGPGTRLTVT.

Comments on this clone: The junction departs from the called germline gene at one end, perhaps through a read error. This chain uses TRBV7-2 with TRBJ1-5; possible D gene TRBD1, 5 bases. CDR1 is SGHTA and CDR2 is FQGNSA in the germline V gene. The CDR3 runs 12 residues. The CDR3 region has the DNA TGTGCCAGCAGCTTGGGGCCCCAGCCCCAGAATTTT. This codes for CASSLGPQPQNF.

J is TRBJ2-7 and V is TRBV27, with a possible D match to TRBD1 (6 bases). The CDR3 spans 13 residues. Between the trimmed V and J ends, which lost 7 bases and 3 bases, there was a span of 13 bases. CDR1 MNHEY and CDR2 SMNVEV come from the germline V gene (reference sequence). CDR3 coding DNA: TGTGCCAGCAAACGGCAGGGGAACTACGAGCAGTACTTC. The encoded protein is CASKRQGNYEQYF.

The chain uses TRBV29-1 and TRBJ1-1; possibly TRBD1 for D (6 bases). Germline V lookup: CDR1 SQVTM, CDR2 ANQGSEA. V shed 7 bases and J shed 1 base, with 16 bases lying between them. CDR3 size: 14 residues. Written as DNA, the CDR3 is TGCAGCGCGACCCCCGCGACAGGGAACACTGAAGCTTTCTTT. It specifies CSATPATGNTEAFF.

This chain links TRBV5-1 with TRBJ1-2, with TRBD1 as a possible D gene (5 bases). Deletions cut 9 bases from V and 2 bases from J, with 14 bases between. This CDR3 spans 13 amino acids. Germline-derived CDR1 and CDR2 are SGHRS and YFSETQ. In DNA form, the CDR3 reads TGCGCCAACAGGATCGGCGGCAACTATGGCTACACCTTC. Translated, it gives CANRIGGNYGYTF.

In the case of this clone: Other DNA sequences in this specimen translate into the identical CDR3. The chain recombines TRBV4-1 with TRBJ1-1; 7 bases are a match to TRBD1. The CDR3 has 16 residues. Germline CDR1 MGHRA, CDR2 YSYEKL. The V segment lost 2 bases and the J segment 1 base; nucleotides outside the gene matches: 7. DNA of the CDR3: TGCGCCAGCAGCCAAAACTCACAGGGGACGAACACTGAAGCTTTCTTT. It specifies CASSQNSQGTNTEAFF.

This clone appeared once. The rearrangement links TRBV10-3 to TRBJ1-2; no firm D call. Between the trimmed V and J ends, which lost 7 bases and 5 bases, there was a span of 8 bases. Germline-derived CDR1 and CDR2 are ENHRY and SYGVKD. The CDR3 length is 11 residues. The CDR3 sequence: CAITRGYGYTF. CDR3 bases: TGTGCCATCACCCGAGGTTATGGCTACACCTTC.

This clone has more than one count but fewer than ten. J is TRBJ2-7 and V is TRBV19; D is perhaps TRBD1 (5 bases). This CDR3 contains 14 residues. Trimming took 2 bases from V and 0 from J, leaving 8 bases between them. In germline, CDR1 is LNHDA, CDR2 SQIVND (reference sequence). The DNA of the CDR3 is TGTGCCAGTAGTATATCAGGGATCTCCTACGAGCAGTACTTC. Protein sequence: CASSISGISYEQYF. The variable domain in full, with the rest retrieved from reference TRBV19 and TRBJ2-7, is DGGITQSPKYLFRKEGQNVTLSCEQNLNHDAMYWYRQDPGQGLRLIYYSQIVNDFQKGDIAEGYSVSREKKESFPLTVTSAQKNPTAFYLCASSISGISYEQYFGPGTRLTVT.

The CDR3 DNA follows: TGTGCCAGCAGCCATCCCATTGCGGAGACCCAGTACTTC. This translates into CASSHPIAETQYF. V and J are TRBV9 and TRBJ2-5; D uncertain. Per germline, CDR1 SGDLS and CDR2 YYNGEE. V lost 4 bases, J lost 5 bases, and 12 bases lay in between. The CDR3 sequence is 13 residues long.

This clone was counted a few times. J is TRBJ2-5 and V is TRBV21-1; TRBD1, the table's D call, lacks a check against the DNA. TRBV21-1 counts as a pseudogene. This CDR3 is built from 14 residues. This CDR3 reads CASRGGQGKETQYF. As DNA, the CDR3 is TGTGCCAGCCGAGGGGGACAGGGGAAAGAGACCCAGTACTTC.

The V gene is TRBV6-6, the J gene TRBJ1-2; 10 bases map to TRBD1. The CDR3 contains 16 residues. Germline-derived CDR1 and CDR2 are MNHNY and SVGAGI (reference sequence). The V and J ends lost 6 bases and 4 bases, in that order; junction bases with no gene match: 11. This CDR3 reads CASSQTTTGGSYGYTF. The CDR3 DNA follows: TGTGCCAGCAGCCAAACTACGACAGGGGGCAGCTATGGCTACACCTTC.

This CDR3 reads CASTWALDTGELFF. DNA for the CDR3: TGTGCCAGTACCTGGGCCCTGGACACCGGGGAGCTGTTTTTT. The chain uses TRBV7-9 and TRBJ2-2, with unresolved D. Germline V gene data show CDR1 as SEHNR and CDR2 as FQNEAQ (reference sequence). This CDR3 is built from 14 residues. With 9 bases removed from V and 3 bases from J, the gap between germline ends came to 14 bases.

The V gene is TRBV9, the J gene TRBJ1-2, with D unresolved. With 0 bases removed from V and 4 bases from J, the gap between germline ends came to 10 bases. The CDR3 contains 14 residues. Germline V CDR1 and CDR2: SGDLS, YYNGEE. The CDR3 DNA sequence: TGTGCCAGCAGCGTAGCTCGGTCCGGCTATGGCTACACCTTC. It encodes CASSVARSGYGYTF.

The table lists this clone with a few counts. This chain connects TRBV6-1 to TRBJ2-3, with D possibly TRBD1 on 6 matching bases. CDR3 length: 14 residues. V lost 6 bases to trimming and J lost 0 bases, with 10 bases between them. Germline values: CDR1 MNHNS, CDR2 SASEGT. This chain's CDR3 is CASRYRVSTDTQYF. The DNA of the CDR3 is TGTGCCAGCAGATACAGGGTGAGCACAGATACGCAGTATTTT.

This rearrangement joins TRBV2 to TRBJ2-7, with 7 positions matching TRBD1. Germline V lookup: CDR1 SNHLY, CDR2 FYNNEI. After removal of 0 bases from V and 6 bases from J, the junction contained 8 bases not matched to a gene. This CDR3 spans 15 amino acids. The CDR3 spells CASSEALGTVREQYF. Here the CDR3 DNA reads TGTGCCAGCAGTGAAGCGCTTGGGACAGTTCGCGAGCAGTACTTC.

This chain joins TRBV27 and TRBJ2-7; weak D call: TRBD1 (6 bases). The CDR3 consists of 15 residues. In germline, CDR1 is MNHEY, CDR2 SMNVEV (reference sequence). Trimming shortened V by 4 bases and J by 2 bases, and 15 bases separated the two germline ends. Here the CDR3 DNA reads TGTGCCAGCAGTTACCGGGCAGGGGCTGCCTACGAGCAGTACTTC. It translates to CASSYRAGAAYEQYF.